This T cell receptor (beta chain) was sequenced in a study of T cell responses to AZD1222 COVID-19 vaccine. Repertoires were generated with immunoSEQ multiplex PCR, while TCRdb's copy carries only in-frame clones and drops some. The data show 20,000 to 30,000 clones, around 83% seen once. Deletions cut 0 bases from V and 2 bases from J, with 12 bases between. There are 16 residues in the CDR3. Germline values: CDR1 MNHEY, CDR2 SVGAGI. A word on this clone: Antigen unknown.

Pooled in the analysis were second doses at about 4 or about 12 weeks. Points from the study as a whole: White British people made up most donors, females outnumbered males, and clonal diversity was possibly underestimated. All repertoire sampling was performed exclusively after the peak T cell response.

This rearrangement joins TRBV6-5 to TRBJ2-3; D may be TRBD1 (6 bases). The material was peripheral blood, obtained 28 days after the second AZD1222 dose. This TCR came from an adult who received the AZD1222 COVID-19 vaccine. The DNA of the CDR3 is TGTGCCAGCAGTTACTCGACAGGCACTAACACAGATACGCAGTATTTT. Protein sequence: CASSYSTGTNTDTQYF.